One and the same sample provided the 16 T cell receptor beta chains below, sequenced in a study of neurological immune-mediated disorders (dated by TCRdb to the late 2010s). The library was produced with 5' RACE. The sequencer listed for this sample is Illumina HiSeq 2500. Clones were called with MiXCR by TCRdb after fastp trimmed the public reads at Q25, and only in-frame beta chains were retained. Entries that share a CDR3 protein sequence are merged under the most common genes and DNA. Here the sample has 45,000 to 65,000 distinct CDR3 sequences; around 4.2% occur a single time. The top ten clonotypes cover 2.5% to 3% of the sample. Sequenced: PBMCs. The source of these receptors is a man in his fifties with multiple sclerosis.

The sample holds many counts of this clonotype. The chain combines TRBV20-1 with TRBJ1-1; 9 bases fit TRBD1. The CDR3 is 14 residues long. Germline CDR1 reads DFQATT; CDR2 reads SNEGSKA (reference sequence). The V gene end was trimmed by 3 bases and the J gene end by 4 bases; junction bases not matched to a gene: 6. CDR3 DNA: TGCAGTGCTAGTGGGACAGGGAGGGGCACTGAAGCTTTCTTT. Amino acid sequence: CSASGTGRGTEAFF.

This clonotype appeared many times. The rearrangement uses TRBV5-5 and TRBJ2-5; 10 nucleotides line up with TRBD1. The CDR3 is 15 amino acids. Germline V gene lookup returns CDR1 SGHKS and CDR2 YYEKEE (reference sequence). V dropped 4 bases and J dropped 2; count of bases not matched to a gene: 5. CDR3 loop: CASSQTGGNQETQYF. For the CDR3, the DNA is TGTGCCAGCAGCCAGACAGGGGGCAATCAAGAGACCCAGTACTTC.

As for this clonotype: This may come from a read error, since a much larger clone is one base off. J is TRBJ2-5 and V is TRBV20-1; D gene uncertain. The V end lost 5 bases, the J end lost 4 bases, and 8 bases lay between the germline ends. CDR3 length: 11 amino acids. From germline, CDR1 is DFQATT and CDR2 SNEGSKA (reference sequence). The CDR3 protein is CSAPKGETQYF. In DNA, the CDR3 is TGCAGTGCTCCGAAAGGAGAGACCCAGTACTTC.

The rearrangement uses TRBV18 and TRBJ1-1; 9 bases match TRBD1. Looked up from germline, CDR1 is KGHSH and CDR2 is LQKENI. The CDR3 loop spans 14 amino acids. Germline trimming cut 6 bases from V and 7 bases from J; bases unmatched to any gene: 9. CDR3 sequence (DNA): TGTGCCAGCTCGTCCGGACAGGGGTTCAATGAAGCTTTCTTT. Its protein is CASSSGQGFNEAFF.

This clonotype has more than one count but fewer than ten. The chain employs TRBV6-5 and TRBJ1-1; D gene uncertain. V lost 8 bases to trimming and J lost 2 bases, with 6 bases between them. Germline values: CDR1 MNHEY, CDR2 SVGAGI. The CDR3 spans 11 residues. The DNA for the CDR3 is TGTGCCAGCCACAGCAACACTGAAGCTTTCTTT. This codes for CASHSNTEAFF.

Points on this clonotype: This may be a read error: a much more frequent sequence differs by one nucleotide. The gene calls are TRBV4-1 and TRBJ2-7, with 8 positions matching TRBD1. Germline V lookup: CDR1 MGHRA, CDR2 YSYEKL. V gave up 1 base and J gave up 7 bases; unmatched junction bases: 9. The CDR3 has 15 residues. CDR3: CASSQAGTGAKEQYF. The CDR3 DNA is TGCGCCAGCAGCCAAGCCGGGACAGGTGCGAAAGAGCAGTACTTC.

This clonotype appeared many times. The chain couples TRBV6-5 to TRBJ1-2, with TRBD1 identical over 7 bases. CDR1 is MNHEY and CDR2 is SVGAGI in the germline V gene. The CDR3 consists of 14 residues. V was pared by 6 bases and J by 4 bases, with 8 bases of the junction left unmatched. As DNA, the CDR3 is TGTGCCAGCAGGGCACGACAGGGAGGCTATGGCTACACCTTC. The encoded protein is CASRARQGGYGYTF.

The sample holds many counts of this clonotype. J is TRBJ2-5 and V is TRBV5-6; maybe TRBD1 (5 bases). The CDR3 is made up of 15 amino acids. In germline, CDR1 is SGHDT, CDR2 YYEEEE. Trimming took off 5 bases at V and 4 bases at J, with 18 bases between the two ends. The DNA for the CDR3 is TGTGCCAGCAGTTCACCCGGACACGCTGGAGAGACCCAGTACTTC. Translated, it gives CASSSPGHAGETQYF. The full variable domain, its missing parts supplied by reference TRBV5-6 and TRBJ2-5, is DAGVTQSPTHLIKTRGQQVTLRCSPKSGHDTVSWYQQALGQGPQFIFQYYEEEERQRGNFPDRFSGHQFPNYSSELNVNALLLGDSALYLCASSSPGHAGETQYFGPGTRLLVL.

This clonotype was seen ten or more times. The genes are TRBV12-3 or TRBV12-4 and TRBJ2-7; D remains unclear. The CDR3 is 14 amino acids. V was pared by 1 base and J by 7 bases, with 14 bases between. The CDR3 sequence is CASSLGAHTREQYF. For the CDR3, the DNA is TGTGCCAGCAGTTTAGGGGCGCACACGAGAGAGCAGTACTTC.

The chain joins TRBV5-1 to TRBJ2-2; possible D gene TRBD1, 6 bases. The CDR3 totals 17 residues. Germline values: CDR1 SGHRS, CDR2 YFSETQ. The ends were cut back, 3 bases at V and 1 base at J, with 16 bases in the middle. The CDR3 DNA sequence: TGCGCCAGCAGCTCAACCCCCGGGACACTGAACACCGGGGAGCTGTTTTTT. It yields the protein CASSSTPGTLNTGELFF. Full variable domain (rest looked up from reference TRBV5-1 and TRBJ2-2): KAGVTQTPRYLIKTRGQQVTLSCSPISGHRSVSWYQQTPGQGLQFLFEYFSETQRNKGNFPGRFSGRQFSNSRSEMNVSTLELGDSALYLCASSSTPGTLNTGELFFGEGSRLTVL.

This clonotype was observed at least ten times. The rearrangement uses TRBV21-1 and TRBJ2-6; no DNA check was done on the table's D call, TRBD1. TRBV21-1 corresponds to a pseudogene. The CDR3 contains 14 residues. This chain's CDR3 is CARVGGSGANVLTF. CDR3 DNA sequence: TGTGCCAGGGTGGGGGGCTCTGGGGCCAACGTCCTGACTTTC.

This clonotype was seen many times. The rearrangement uses TRBV7-2 and TRBJ1-2, with 8 bases matching TRBD1. Losses at the gene ends were 1 base for V and 6 bases for J; bases not matched to a gene: 4. CDR1 and CDR2 (germline): SGHTA, FQGNSA. The CDR3 runs 14 residues. In DNA form, the CDR3 reads TGTGCCAGCAGCTTAGGGGTGACAGGGGATGGCTACACCTTC. Amino acids: CASSLGVTGDGYTF.

At least ten counts were recorded for this clonotype. This chain joins TRBV10-3 and TRBJ2-3; D ambiguous. The V and J ends lost 3 bases and 4 bases respectively, with 11 bases between them. Germline CDR1 is ENHRY and CDR2 is SYGVKD. CDR3 size: 14 residues. For the CDR3, the DNA is TGTGCCATCAGTGACAACAGAATATCAGATACGCAGTATTTT. Encoded protein: CAISDNRISDTQYF.

This clonotype was found many times. The rearrangement uses TRBV29-1 and TRBJ2-1; D is possibly TRBD1 or TRBD2 (6 bases each). Germline V gene data show CDR1 as SQVTM and CDR2 as ANQGSEA. V was trimmed by 6 bases and J by 3 bases, leaving 12 bases between them. The CDR3 is made up of 13 amino acids. CDR3 residues: CSVFRGGYNEQFF. CDR3 in DNA: TGCAGCGTCTTCAGGGGAGGCTACAATGAGCAGTTCTTC.

This clonotype was seen ten or more times. V gene TRBV6-5 combines with J gene TRBJ2-2, with unresolved D. CDR3 length equals 13 residues. Germline CDR1 reads MNHEY; CDR2 reads SVGAGI. Trimming took off 0 bases at V and 7 bases at J, with 6 bases between the two ends. Here the CDR3 DNA reads TGTGCCAGCAGTTACTCCCAGAACGGGGAGCTGTTTTTT. Its translation is CASSYSQNGELFF.

The table lists this clonotype with many counts. V gene TRBV2 combines with J gene TRBJ2-3; D remains unclear. Between the trimmed V and J ends, which lost 1 base and 2 bases, there was a span of 7 bases. The germline V gene has CDR1 SNHLY and CDR2 FYNNEI. The CDR3 extends over 14 amino acids. CDR3 in DNA: TGTGCCAGCAGTGAAGGCGGATCCACAGATACGCAGTATTTT. This sequence encodes CASSEGGSTDTQYF.